These T cell receptor beta chains were read from a single sample in a study of T cell responses to AZD1222 COVID-19 vaccine. This table comes from immunoSEQ multiplex PCR, and its TCRdb copy is limited to in-frame clones, with some not included. The data contain 85,000 to 130,000 clones, 90% of them singletons. Sequenced material: peripheral blood, taken 28 days after the second AZD1222 dose. These receptors originate from an adult who received the AZD1222 COVID-19 vaccine. The CDR3 runs from the conserved cysteine through the conserved F or W. The D gene is left open where the match is weak. Clone sizes are given selectively: once, few, many, or a class where the clone is expanded.

clone_size: -
v_call: TRBV2
j_call: TRBJ1-1
d_call: -
cdr3_aa: CASRPTEGSMNTEAFF
cdr3_nt: TGTGCCAGCAGGCCGACAGAGGGATCGATGAACACTGAAGCTTTCTTT

clone_size: -
v_call: TRBV4-3
j_call: TRBJ1-2
d_call: -
cdr3_aa: CASSQDAGNYGYTF
cdr3_nt: TGCGCCAGCAGCCAAGATGCGGGGAACTATGGCTACACCTTC

clone_size: -
v_call: TRBV7-9
j_call: TRBJ1-4
d_call: TRBD1
cdr3_aa: CASSTRTGGEKLFF
cdr3_nt: TGTGCCAGCAGCACTCGGACAGGAGGGGAAAAACTGTTTTTT

clone_size: -
v_call: TRBV5-1
j_call: TRBJ2-2
d_call: -
cdr3_aa: CASTSLTVANTGELFF
cdr3_nt: TGCGCCAGCACCTCCTTGACCGTCGCGAACACCGGGGAGCTGTTTTTT

clone_size: -
v_call: TRBV6-5
j_call: TRBJ2-5
d_call: -
cdr3_aa: CASSLAGPGLETQYF
cdr3_nt: TGTGCCAGCAGTTTAGCAGGTCCCGGATTAGAGACCCAGTACTTC

clone_size: -
v_call: TRBV18
j_call: TRBJ2-2
d_call: -
cdr3_aa: CASSPWEQAGGELFF
cdr3_nt: TGTGCCAGCTCACCATGGGAACAGGCCGGCGGGGAGCTGTTTTTT

clone_size: -
v_call: TRBV4-1
j_call: TRBJ2-7
d_call: -
cdr3_aa: CASSQGDPTYEQYF
cdr3_nt: TGCGCCAGCAGCCAAGGGGACCCCACCTACGAGCAGTACTTC

clone_size: -
v_call: TRBV7-3
j_call: TRBJ1-4
d_call: -
cdr3_aa: CASSSHPRGAYEKLFF
cdr3_nt: TGTGCCAGCAGCTCCCACCCCAGGGGCGCTTATGAAAAACTGTTTTTT

clone_size: -
v_call: TRBV10-3
j_call: TRBJ2-2
d_call: TRBD2
cdr3_aa: CAISGSGGAPAGELFF
cdr3_nt: TGTGCCATCAGTGGTAGCGGGGGGGCTCCGGCCGGGGAGCTGTTTTTT

clone_size: -
v_call: TRBV7-8
j_call: TRBJ1-5
d_call: TRBD1
cdr3_aa: CASSAPGTGNQPQHF
cdr3_nt: TGTGCCAGCAGCGCCCCCGGGACAGGGAATCAGCCCCAGCATTTT

clone_size: -
v_call: TRBV6-8
j_call: TRBJ1-5
d_call: -
cdr3_aa: CASSYCGSNQPQHF
cdr3_nt: TGTGCCAGCAGTTACTGCGGTAGCAATCAGCCCCAGCATTTT

clone_size: -
v_call: TRBV7-3
j_call: TRBJ1-6
d_call: -
cdr3_aa: CASSLSGPVSPLHF
cdr3_nt: TGTGCCAGCAGCCTAAGTGGGCCGGTTTCACCCCTCCACTTT

clone_size: -
v_call: TRBV6-2/TRBV6-3
j_call: TRBJ2-7
d_call: -
cdr3_aa: CASSKKLLGRSYEQYF
cdr3_nt: TGTGCCAGCAGTAAAAAACTTCTCGGGCGTTCCTACGAGCAGTACTTC

clone_size: -
v_call: TRBV7-3
j_call: TRBJ1-2
d_call: -
cdr3_aa: CASSLGSGGDFNYGYTF
cdr3_nt: TGTGCCAGCAGCTTAGGGTCAGGTGGGGACTTTAACTATGGCTACACCTTC

clone_size: -
v_call: TRBV5-1
j_call: TRBJ1-4
d_call: -
cdr3_aa: CASSLSGPLNEKLFF
cdr3_nt: TGCGCCAGCAGCTTGTCGGGCCCACTGAATGAAAAACTGTTTTTT

clone_size: -
v_call: TRBV7-2
j_call: TRBJ2-3
d_call: -
cdr3_aa: CASSLGRAEPTDTQYF
cdr3_nt: TGTGCCAGCAGCTTAGGTAGGGCAGAACCCACAGATACGCAGTATTTT

clone_size: -
v_call: TRBV6-5
j_call: TRBJ2-7
d_call: TRBD1
cdr3_aa: CASSYLTGGNEQYF
cdr3_nt: TGTGCCAGCAGTTACTTAACAGGGGGCAACGAGCAGTACTTC

clone_size: -
v_call: TRBV9
j_call: TRBJ2-5
d_call: TRBD1
cdr3_aa: CASSGTGQETQYF
cdr3_nt: TGTGCCAGCAGCGGGACAGGGCAAGAGACCCAGTACTTC

clone_size: -
v_call: TRBV11-2
j_call: TRBJ1-1
d_call: -
cdr3_aa: CASSLNHGGEPFF
cdr3_nt: TGTGCCAGCAGCCTAAACCATGGGGGTGAACCTTTCTTT

clone_size: -
v_call: TRBV4-1
j_call: TRBJ2-7
d_call: -
cdr3_aa: CASSQGPGTGPSYEQYF
cdr3_nt: TGCGCCAGCAGCCAAGGACCCGGGACTGGCCCCTCCTACGAGCAGTACTTC

clone_size: -
v_call: TRBV7-9
j_call: TRBJ2-5
d_call: TRBD2
cdr3_aa: CAGGGAEETQYF
cdr3_nt: TGTGCCGGCGGGGGGGCCGAGGAGACCCAGTACTTC

clone_size: -
v_call: TRBV6-5
j_call: TRBJ1-4
d_call: -
cdr3_aa: CASTQAGATNEKLFF
cdr3_nt: TGTGCCAGCACGCAGGCGGGCGCAACTAATGAAAAACTGTTTTTT

clone_size: once
v_call: TRBV6-5
j_call: TRBJ1-1
d_call: -
cdr3_aa: CASLRELNTEAFF
cdr3_nt: TGTGCCAGCCTCCGGGAGCTGAACACTGAAGCTTTCTTT

clone_size: -
v_call: TRBV15
j_call: TRBJ2-5
d_call: TRBD2
cdr3_aa: CATSLGVAGPQYF
cdr3_nt: TGTGCCACCAGTCTGGGGGTAGCGGGGCCCCAGTACTTC

clone_size: -
v_call: TRBV3-1/TRBV3-2
j_call: TRBJ1-1
d_call: -
cdr3_aa: CASSPRGNTEAFF
cdr3_nt: TGTGCCAGCAGCCCTCGAGGAAACACTGAAGCTTTCTTT